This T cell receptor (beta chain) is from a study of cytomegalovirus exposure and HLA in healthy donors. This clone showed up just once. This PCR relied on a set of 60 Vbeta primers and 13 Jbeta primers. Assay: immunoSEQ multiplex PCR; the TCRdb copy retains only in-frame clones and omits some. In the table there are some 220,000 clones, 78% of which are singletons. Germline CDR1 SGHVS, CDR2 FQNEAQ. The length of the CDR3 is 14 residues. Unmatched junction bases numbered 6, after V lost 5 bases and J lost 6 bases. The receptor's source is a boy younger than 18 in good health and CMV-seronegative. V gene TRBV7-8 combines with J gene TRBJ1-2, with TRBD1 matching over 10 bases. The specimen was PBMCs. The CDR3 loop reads CASSLWTGGNGYTF. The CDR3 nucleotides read TGTGCCAGCAGCCTCTGGACAGGGGGGAATGGCTACACCTTC. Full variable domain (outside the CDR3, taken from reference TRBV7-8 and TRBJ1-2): GAGVSQSPRYKVAKRGQDVALRCDPISGHVSLFWYQQALGQGPEFLTYFQNEAQLDKSGLPSDRFFAERPEGSVSTLKIQRTQQEDSAVYLCASSLWTGGNGYTFGSGTRLTVV.